These 27 T cell receptor beta chains share one sample of origin, sequenced in a study of shared clonotypes between healthy human individuals. Profiled with immunoSEQ multiplex PCR; TCRdb holds only in-frame clones, not every one. The table includes around 2.1 million clones, more than 90% detected once. The sequenced sample was naive CD4+ T cells sorted from blood. As for subset: CD45RA+ positively selected. These receptors were taken from a man aged 18 to 29 in good health.

V is TRBV6-1 and J is TRBJ2-7; 8 nucleotides match TRBD1. The germline V gene encodes CDR1 MNHNS and CDR2 SASEGT. There are 12 residues in the CDR3. Losses at the gene ends were 8 bases for V and 9 bases for J; bases not matched to a gene: 9. As DNA, the CDR3 is TGTGCCAGCGACCGGCAGGGGGCTGGGCAGTACTTC. Amino acid sequence: CASDRQGAGQYF.

The count of this clone is one. The J gene is TRBJ2-1, the V gene TRBV2; tentative D call: TRBD2 (6 bases). V gave up 4 bases and J gave up 7 bases, with 11 bases separating them. The CDR3 sequence is 13 residues long. In germline, CDR1 is SNHLY, CDR2 FYNNEI. The CDR3 DNA reads TGTGCCAGCAGTGTGGGGGGTTGGAATGAGCAGTTCTTC. It encodes CASSVGGWNEQFF. The full variable domain, rest sourced from reference TRBV2 and TRBJ2-1, is EPEVTQTPSHQVTQMGQEVILRCVPISNHLYFYWYRQILGQKVEFLVSFYNNEISEKSEIFDDQFSVERPDGSNFTLKIRSTKLEDSAMYFCASSVGGWNEQFFGPGTRLTVL.

This chain links TRBV4-3 with TRBJ1-1, with D maybe TRBD1 (6 bases). The CDR3 covers 14 residues. The V end was cut by 1 base, the J end by 4 bases, with 10 bases between. Germline assignment: CDR1 LGHNA and CDR2 YSLEER. In DNA form, the CDR3 reads TGCGCCAGCAGCCAAGCACGGACAGTCACTGAAGCTTTCTTT. It encodes CASSQARTVTEAFF.

The chain has TRBV30 and TRBJ2-2; D call uncertain. This CDR3 comprises 13 residues. Trimming pared 3 bases from V and 0 bases from J, leaving 5 bases between. The germline V gene encodes CDR1 GTSNPN and CDR2 SVGIG (reference sequence). The CDR3 DNA reads as TGTGCCTGGAGCCCATCGAACACCGGGGAGCTGTTTTTT. This encodes CAWSPSNTGELFF. Complete variable domain (other parts from reference TRBV30 and TRBJ2-2): SQTIHQWPATLVQPVGSPLSLECTVEGTSNPNLYWYRQAAGRGLQLLFYSVGIGQISSEVPQNLSASRPQDRQFILSSKKLLLSDSGFYLCAWSPSNTGELFFGEGSRLTVL.

This chain joins TRBV5-4 and TRBJ1-4; possibly TRBD1 for D (6 bases). Germline V gene data show CDR1 as SGHNT and CDR2 as YYREEE (reference sequence). CDR3 length: 15 amino acids. V was clipped by 3 bases and J by 3 bases, with 12 bases between them. Written as DNA, the CDR3 is TGTGCCAGCAGCTCCCAGGGGCTGCCTAATGAAAAACTGTTTTTT. Translated: CASSSQGLPNEKLFF.

The genes are TRBV10-3 and TRBJ1-1; 7 bases match TRBD1. Germline trimming cut 11 bases from V and 0 bases from J; bases unmatched to any gene: 6. The CDR3 has 13 amino acids. Germline V gene data show CDR1 as ENHRY and CDR2 as SYGVKD. This CDR3 is CAVRQGMNTEAFF. The CDR3, as DNA: TGTGCCGTCCGACAGGGAATGAACACTGAAGCTTTCTTT.

The rearrangement uses TRBV6-5 and TRBJ2-2, with TRBD1 matching 9 bases. J lost 6 bases, V lost 8 bases, and 10 bases had no gene match. CDR1 and CDR2 from the germline V gene are MNHEY and SVGAGI. The CDR3 has 15 residues. The CDR3 nucleotides read TGTGCCAGCGGGAGGGGACAGGGAGGTTCCGGGGAGCTGTTTTTT. This codes for CASGRGQGGSGELFF.

This sequence joins TRBV11-1 and TRBJ1-3; 8 positions match TRBD1. The CDR3 covers 15 residues. The junction had 5 bases not matched to a gene; V was cut back by 5 bases and J by 2 bases. CDR1 is SGHAT, CDR2 FQDESV, per germline (reference sequence). In DNA, the CDR3 is TGTGCCAGCAGCCCGCGGACAGGGACTGGAAACACCATATATTTT. This translates into CASSPRTGTGNTIYF.

This chain uses TRBV5-1 with TRBJ2-3; 7 bases line up with TRBD1. J was trimmed by 2 bases and V by 3 bases; bases with no gene match: 6. This CDR3 is built from 15 residues. The germline V gene has CDR1 SGHRS and CDR2 YFSETQ. The CDR3 here is CASSSTGVLTDTQYF. In nucleotides, the CDR3 is TGCGCCAGCAGCTCCACAGGGGTTCTCACAGATACGCAGTATTTT.

The chain is built from TRBV6-6 and TRBJ1-1, with D uncertain. This CDR3 comprises 13 residues. The ends were cut back, 6 bases at V and 7 bases at J, with 15 bases in the middle. Germline values: CDR1 MNHNY, CDR2 SVGAGI (reference sequence). The DNA for the CDR3 is TGTGCCAGCAGAGGAGAGGCAGCCCTTGAAGCTTTCTTT. This encodes CASRGEAALEAFF.

The chain has TRBV9 and TRBJ1-5; D is ambiguous. Deletions cut 0 bases from V and 4 bases from J, with 5 bases between. This CDR3 spans 13 amino acids. In germline, CDR1 is SGDLS, CDR2 YYNGEE. The CDR3 region is CASSVDRNQPQHF. The CDR3 DNA reads as TGTGCCAGCAGCGTAGACCGGAATCAGCCCCAGCATTTT. Full variable domain (outside the CDR3, taken from reference TRBV9 and TRBJ1-5): DSGVTQTPKHLITATGQRVTLRCSPRSGDLSVYWYQQSLDQGLQFLIQYYNGEERAKGNILERFSAQQFPDLHSELNLSSLELGDSALYFCASSVDRNQPQHFGDGTRLSIL.

The chain employs TRBV6-1 and TRBJ1-5; D possibly corresponds to TRBD1 (5 bases). V shed 2 bases and J shed 1 base, with 15 bases lying between them. CDR1 and CDR2 (germline): MNHNS, SASEGT. This CDR3 has 17 amino acids. Here the CDR3 reads CASSERWGGGSNQPQHF. The DNA for the CDR3 is TGTGCCAGCAGTGAACGTTGGGGGGGTGGAAGCAATCAGCCCCAGCATTTT.

Written as DNA, the CDR3 is TGTGCCAGTAGTATATATAACTCTGGGGCCAACGTCCTGACTTTC. The encoded protein is CASSIYNSGANVLTF. The V and J genes are TRBV19 and TRBJ2-6; D unclear. The germline V gene encodes CDR1 LNHDA and CDR2 SQIVND (reference sequence). The CDR3 has 15 residues. V was shortened by 2 bases and J by 0 bases, with 5 bases between the two germline ends.

The genes are TRBV5-6 and TRBJ2-3; D may be TRBD1 (6 bases). Deletions cut 10 bases from V and 3 bases from J, with 12 bases between. Germline CDR1 and CDR2: SGHDT and YYEEEE. The CDR3 is made up of 12 amino acids. The CDR3 sequence is CASRGLTDTQYF. The CDR3 nucleotides read TGTGCCTCCAGGGGTTTGACAGATACGCAGTATTTT.

There are a few counts of this clone. This CDR3 is also generated by other DNA sequences in the sample. The CDR3 protein is CASSLEGTDTQYF. The CDR3 DNA sequence: TGCGCCAGCAGCTTGGAGGGCACAGATACGCAGTATTTT. This chain joins TRBV5-1 and TRBJ2-3; D is undetermined. The CDR3 has 13 amino acids. Germline V CDR1 and CDR2: SGHRS, YFSETQ. The V end lost 0 bases, the J end lost 1 base, and 3 bases lay between the germline ends. The full variable domain, in which reference TRBV5-1 and TRBJ2-3 provide the parts outside the CDR3, is KAGVTQTPRYLIKTRGQQVTLSCSPISGHRSVSWYQQTPGQGLQFLFEYFSETQRNKGNFPGRFSGRQFSNSRSEMNVSTLELGDSALYLCASSLEGTDTQYFGPGTRLTVL.

This chain uses TRBV6-5 with TRBJ1-3; 8 positions match TRBD1. After removal of 10 bases from V and 4 bases from J, the junction contained 12 bases not matched to a gene. Germline CDR1 MNHEY, CDR2 SVGAGI. There are 15 residues in the CDR3. The CDR3 loop is CATHGGRGQGNTIYF. The DNA of the CDR3 is TGTGCCACCCACGGGGGCAGGGGGCAAGGAAACACCATATATTTT.

The V and J genes are TRBV9 and TRBJ1-1; weak D call: TRBD1 (5 bases). CDR1 and CDR2 from the germline V gene are SGDLS and YYNGEE. The CDR3 is made up of 13 amino acids. V dropped 3 bases and J dropped 6 bases, with 12 bases sitting between them. CDR3 sequence: CASSDSNRPEAFF. DNA of the CDR3: TGTGCCAGCAGCGATTCAAACAGGCCTGAAGCTTTCTTT.

Worth noting for this clone: At the DNA level, this CDR3 is encoded by other sequences in the same sample as well. The chain employs TRBV6-1 and TRBJ1-2; D is unclear. Germline assignment: CDR1 MNHNS and CDR2 SASEGT. Between the trimmed V and J ends, which lost 3 bases and 6 bases, there was a span of 8 bases. CDR3 size: 12 residues. The CDR3 nucleotides read TGTGCCAGCAGTGATCGGGGAAATGGCTACACCTTC. Translating gives CASSDRGNGYTF.

V usage is TRBV2 and J usage is TRBJ1-1, with D possibly TRBD1 on 6 matching bases. CDR3 size: 15 residues. Deletions cut 6 bases from V and 1 base from J, with 15 bases between. Germline CDR1 is SNHLY and CDR2 is FYNNEI. The CDR3 reads CASRAQGLANTEAFF. The CDR3 nucleotides are TGTGCCAGCAGGGCACAGGGACTTGCGAACACTGAAGCTTTCTTT.

This clone was seen only once. CDR3 sequence: CASSPGQTTEAFF. CDR3 DNA: TGTGCCAGCAGTCCGGGACAGACCACTGAAGCTTTCTTT. This chain joins TRBV2 and TRBJ1-1; 7 positions agree with TRBD1. V trimming: 5 bases; J trimming: 4 bases; junction bases outside the gene matches: 4. The CDR3 extends over 13 amino acids. CDR1 and CDR2 (germline): SNHLY, FYNNEI.

The V gene is TRBV19, the J gene TRBJ1-5; tentatively, D is TRBD1 (5 bases). CDR3 length: 14 residues. Deletions cut 3 bases from V and 1 base from J, with 7 bases between. CDR1 and CDR2 (germline): LNHDA, SQIVND (reference sequence). The CDR3 region has the DNA TGTGCCAGTAGTATGTGGGGGAGCAATCAGCCCCAGCATTTT. Protein: CASSMWGSNQPQHF.

The gene calls are TRBV10-2 and TRBJ1-5, with D hard to call. Looked up from germline, CDR1 is WSHSY and CDR2 is SAAADI. Trimming pared 4 bases from V and 1 base from J, leaving 8 bases between. The length of the CDR3 is 14 residues. CDR3 residues: CASSARESNQPQHF. As DNA, the CDR3 is TGCGCCAGCAGTGCACGGGAAAGCAATCAGCCCCAGCATTTT.

This clone has a single count. This chain links TRBV6-1 with TRBJ1-5, with TRBD1 as a possible D gene (6 bases). The CDR3 has 16 residues. Germline lookup yields CDR1 MNHNS and CDR2 SASEGT. Between the trimmed V and J ends, which lost 4 bases and 3 bases, there was a span of 16 bases. The DNA of the CDR3 is TGTGCCAGCAGTGGGGGTAGGAACAGGGTCAATCAGCCCCAGCATTTT. Protein sequence: CASSGGRNRVNQPQHF.

The DNA for the CDR3 is TGTGCCAGCAGCTTAGACGGACAGGTTAACACTGAAGCTTTCTTT. Amino acids: CASSLDGQVNTEAFF. The rearrangement joins TRBV11-3 to TRBJ1-1; the match to TRBD1 covers 7 bases. After removal of 0 bases from V and 2 bases from J, the junction contained 3 bases not matched to a gene. Germline CDR1 SGHNT, CDR2 YENEEA. The CDR3 is made up of 15 amino acids.

For the CDR3, the DNA is TGTGCCAGCAGTGAATACAGGGTGGGCTCCTACGAGCAGTACTTC. Its protein product is CASSEYRVGSYEQYF. This chain connects TRBV6-1 to TRBJ2-7; a possible D gene is TRBD1 (6 bases). Trimming took 2 bases from V and 0 from J, leaving 11 bases between them. The germline gives CDR1 MNHNS, CDR2 SASEGT. This CDR3 spans 15 amino acids.

The chain carries TRBV19 and TRBJ2-5; D is unclear. Germline V gene data show CDR1 as LNHDA and CDR2 as SQIVND (reference sequence). Trimming took 1 base from V and 10 from J, leaving 13 bases between them. The CDR3 sequence is 13 residues long. CDR3 nucleotides: TGTGCCAGTAGTATAGGCGTGGGTGGGGACCAGTACTTC. This codes for CASSIGVGGDQYF.

This chain links TRBV5-8 with TRBJ1-4, with D perhaps matching TRBD1 (5 bases). This CDR3 region has 20 residues. Looked up from germline, CDR1 is SGHTS and CDR2 is YDEGEE. Trimming removed 0 bases at V and 1 base at J, with 22 bases between. In DNA, the CDR3 is TGTGCCAGCAGCTTGGCCCGAATAATAGGGGATTCGCAAACTAATGAAAAACTGTTTTTT. This gives the protein CASSLARIIGDSQTNEKLFF.